This TCR beta chain was retrieved from a study of OX40 agonist ivuxolimab in advanced cancers. For the wider study: Ivuxolimab, which targeted the costimulatory receptor OX40 (CD134), was an agonistic, fully human IgG2 monoclonal antibody. Intravenous ivuxolimab was administered to patients every 2 weeks at six dose levels: 0.01, 0.1, 0.3, 1.5, 3 and 10 mg/kg. Of the 50 or so patients in dose escalation, about 20 had hepatocellular carcinoma, some 15 had melanoma, 9 had renal cell carcinoma and 9 had head and neck cancer. A male proportion of roughly 80% and a mean age of approximately 55 years, ranging from 23 to 79, were recorded for the dose-escalation cohort. Patients were allowed to have had prior anti-PD-1, anti-PD-L1 or anti-CTLA-4 therapy, and more than 30% of the dose-escalation patients had previously received checkpoint inhibitors. Partial responses were achieved by three dose-escalation patients, of whom one had hepatocellular carcinoma and two had cutaneous melanoma. Peripheral TCRbeta sequencing was intended to test whether TCR sequence diversity was altered and clonal T-cell expansion was caused by ivuxolimab. The paper covers the monotherapy dose-escalation part of the phase I ivuxolimab trial, which included N of about 51 patients. Study-level results and caveats: After ivuxolimab, expanded clones were on average more numerous among CD8+ T cells than among CD4+ T cells. At doses of 0.1 to 3.0 mg/kg, clonal expansion of both CD4+ and CD8+ T cells in blood was seen between baseline and week 6. In the 0.1-3.0 mg/kg groups, partial responders were among the patients with the lowest normalized peripheral clonal expansion, particularly in CD8+ T cells. Low levels of normalized T-cell clonal expansion were also seen in some patients who did not respond. Which antigens the clonally expanded peripheral T cells were specific for was not determined.

As to this clone: This receptor's antigen is unknown. Per-base quality was not reported, and no clone a single base away is much larger than it.

To sequence the TCRbeta CDR3 region, genomic DNA was isolated from the sorted cells. TCRbeta CDR3 regions were sequenced using the immunoSEQ Assay. This is the immuneACCESS table as TCRdb keeps it, with only in-frame sequences that have V and J called. A part of the clones is gone; compared with another copy, unresolved V genes explain less than half, and the rest is unexplained. Across this sample there are about 100,000 clones, with roughly 87% seen only once. The ten largest clones capture 1.5% to 2% of the sample. Cut back by 7 bases and 5 bases, the V and J ends lie 9 bases apart. Reading from cysteine to phenylalanine, the CDR3 counts 11 amino acids. Only the CDR3 region is kept as DNA, spanning 33 bases read in frame from base 1. Via the germline V gene, CDR1 is MNHEY and CDR2 SVGAGI. Patients with a history of autoimmune disease or receiving systemic immunosuppression were excluded from the trial. Peripheral blood for TCR sequencing was drawn from every dose cohort at baseline, at cycle 4 day 1 and at cycle 7 day 1. The samples were taken from a phase I, first-in-human, multicenter, open-label dose-escalation trial of ivuxolimab. The trial enrolled adults with locally advanced or metastatic head and neck squamous cell, hepatocellular, melanoma or renal cell carcinoma. Before TCR sequencing, CD4+ and CD8+ T cells were separately sorted from peripheral blood.

This chain joins TRBV6-5 to TRBJ2-7; the D element could tentatively be TRBD1 or TRBD2, as 5 bases agree for each. This clonotype was sampled from an adult with an advanced solid tumor such as melanoma, head and neck, liver or kidney cancer. The sequences come from CD4+ or CD8+ T cells sorted from blood, collected in a trial of the OX40 agonist ivuxolimab. The DNA sequence is as follows: TGTGCCAGCACGAGGGGCGACGAGCAGTACTTC. Translated, it gives CASTRGDEQYF.